These 23 T cell receptor beta chains originate from one sample sequenced in a study of T cell responses to AZD1222 COVID-19 vaccine. Libraries were prepared by immunoSEQ multiplex PCR; TCRdb keeps only in-frame clonotypes and omits some of them. The table includes 160,000 or so clones, more than 90% detected once. The sequences come from peripheral blood, collected 28 days after the second AZD1222 dose. The receptor source for this set is an adult who received the AZD1222 COVID-19 vaccine.

V gene TRBV7-9 combines with J gene TRBJ2-7, with 9 nucleotides matching TRBD1. This CDR3 is built from 14 residues. J was trimmed by 2 bases and V by 4 bases; bases with no gene match: 3. CDR1 is SEHNR and CDR2 is FQNEAQ in the germline V gene (reference sequence). CDR3 bases: TGTGCCAGCAGCTACGGGACAGGGCCCTACGAGCAGTACTTC. Translated: CASSYGTGPYEQYF.

This clone was seen a single time. V usage is TRBV25-1 and J usage is TRBJ2-3; 8 nucleotides line up with TRBD1. The ends lost 3 bases at V and 4 bases at J; junction bases unmatched: 6. Germline V gives CDR1 MGHDK, CDR2 SYGVNS. There are 15 residues in the CDR3. The DNA for the CDR3 is TGTGCCAGCAGTGACTCAAGACAGGGGCCAGATACGCAGTATTTT. Amino acid sequence: CASSDSRQGPDTQYF.

This chain uses TRBV5-1 with TRBJ1-1; D is ambiguous. V lost 0 bases, J lost 9 bases, and 9 bases lay in between. This CDR3 region has 12 residues. The germline CDR1 and CDR2 sequences are SGHRS and YFSETQ. The CDR3 here is CASSLDSTKAFF. CDR3 DNA: TGCGCCAGCAGCTTGGATAGCACAAAAGCTTTCTTT.

The V and J genes are TRBV7-9 and TRBJ2-5; D gene unclear. The CDR3 totals 13 residues. Germline values: CDR1 SEHNR, CDR2 FQNEAQ (reference sequence). V gave up 4 bases and J gave up 7 bases, with 13 bases separating them. The CDR3 loop reads CASSSDPRGTQYF. The CDR3 nucleotides read TGTGCCAGCAGCTCCGATCCTCGAGGGACCCAGTACTTC.

In DNA, the CDR3 is TGTGCCAGCAAACCCCGGACAGGGGGCTTCACTGAAGCTTTCTTT. Translating gives CASKPRTGGFTEAFF. The rearrangement joins TRBV28 to TRBJ1-1, with 11 bases aligning to TRBD1. Germline V lookup: CDR1 MDHEN, CDR2 SYDVKM. The CDR3 totals 15 residues. Unmatched junction bases numbered 8, after V lost 7 bases and J lost 4 bases. Based on the CDR3 plus reference TRBV28 and TRBJ1-1, the full variable domain is DVKVTQSSRYLVKRTGEKVFLECVQDMDHENMFWYRQDPGLGLRLIYFSYDVKMKEKGDIPEGYSVSREKKERFSLILESASTNQTSMYLCASKPRTGGFTEAFFGQGTRLTVV.

The chain uses TRBV7-9 and TRBJ1-1; D is perhaps TRBD1 (6 bases). CDR1 and CDR2 (germline): SEHNR, FQNEAQ (reference sequence). The CDR3 spans 13 residues. V shed 8 bases and J shed 4 bases, with 14 bases lying between them. CDR3 in amino acids: CASWGHASTEAFF. The CDR3 bases are TGTGCCAGCTGGGGGCATGCCAGCACTGAAGCTTTCTTT.

The chain couples TRBV19 to TRBJ2-7; possibly TRBD1 or TRBD2 for D (5 bases each). The CDR3 is 14 amino acids. V was trimmed by 6 bases and J by 0 bases, leaving 12 bases between them. Germline CDR1 is LNHDA and CDR2 is SQIVND (reference sequence). CDR3 in amino acids: CASRSWGSSYEQYF. The CDR3 DNA follows: TGTGCCAGTAGATCTTGGGGGAGCTCCTACGAGCAGTACTTC.

This chain joins TRBV6-5 and TRBJ2-1; 7 nucleotides match TRBD1. The CDR3 is 13 residues long. V dropped 6 bases and J dropped 8; count of bases not matched to a gene: 7. Germline V gene sequence: CDR1 MNHEY, CDR2 SVGAGI. CDR3 residues: CASRKTGWDEQFF. DNA for the CDR3: TGTGCCAGCAGGAAGACAGGGTGGGATGAGCAGTTCTTC.

This rearrangement joins TRBV11-3 to TRBJ1-6; D is unresolved. This CDR3 has 17 amino acids. Germline V gene lookup returns CDR1 SGHNT and CDR2 YENEEA. V was pared by 5 bases and J by 4 bases, with 18 bases between. CDR3 region: CASSLRGGQVYNSPLHF. The DNA of the CDR3 is TGTGCCAGCAGCCTGCGAGGTGGGCAAGTTTATAATTCACCCCTCCACTTT.

The chain combines TRBV21-1 with TRBJ2-1; TRBD2 was called by the table and not checked on the DNA. TRBV21-1 is an annotated pseudogene. CDR3 length equals 18 residues. The CDR3 reads CASSKNWTSGSSYNEQFF. In nucleotides, the CDR3 is TGTGCCAGCAGCAAAAACTGGACTAGCGGGAGCTCCTACAATGAGCAGTTCTTC.

This clone is labeled medium-sized. Distinct nucleotide sequences in the sample also encode this CDR3. The chain joins TRBV5-1 to TRBJ1-1; 7 bases are a match to TRBD1. Losses at the gene ends were 0 bases for V and 4 bases for J; bases not matched to a gene: 3. The CDR3 is 14 residues long. Germline assignment: CDR1 SGHRS and CDR2 YFSETQ. The DNA for the CDR3 is TGCGCCAGCAGCTTGGCAGGGGGGTTCACTGAAGCTTTCTTT. Protein: CASSLAGGFTEAFF.

The CDR3 nucleotides are TGTGCCAGCAGTTTATTAGGGTCCGAGGGACAGGGCCTTTCCCAGTTCTTC. This codes for CASSLLGSEGQGLSQFF. The chain has TRBV27 and TRBJ2-1; 9 nucleotides align to TRBD1. This CDR3 spans 17 amino acids. CDR1 and CDR2 (germline): MNHEY, SMNVEV (reference sequence). The junction had 17 bases not matched to a gene; V was cut back by 1 base and J by 13 bases.

This chain joins TRBV18 and TRBJ2-1, with 9 bases identical to TRBD2. This CDR3 comprises 17 residues. Germline lookup yields CDR1 KGHSH and CDR2 LQKENI. With V trimmed by 0 bases and J by 3 bases, 6 bases remained unmatched. The CDR3, as DNA: TGTGCCAGCTCACCACCATTTAGCGGGAGTTACTACAATGAGCAGTTCTTC. Protein product: CASSPPFSGSYYNEQFF.

This chain uses TRBV2 with TRBJ1-6; no clear D gene. CDR3 length: 15 amino acids. Germline values: CDR1 SNHLY, CDR2 FYNNEI. Trimming cost V 1 base and J 4 bases, with 8 bases left between them. CDR3 region: CASSEDPGYNSPLHF. In DNA form, the CDR3 reads TGTGCCAGCAGTGAAGATCCGGGATATAATTCACCCCTCCACTTT.

The J gene is TRBJ1-2, the V gene TRBV30; 7 nucleotides align to TRBD1. Germline CDR1 and CDR2: GTSNPN and SVGIG (reference sequence). After removal of 0 bases from V and 0 bases from J, the junction contained 10 bases not matched to a gene. The CDR3 sequence is 17 residues long. The CDR3: CAWSVPGQTFSNYGYTF. CDR3 nucleotide sequence: TGTGCCTGGAGTGTCCCGGGACAGACCTTCTCTAACTATGGCTACACCTTC.

This chain uses TRBV27 with TRBJ1-5; possible D gene TRBD1, 6 bases. V was clipped by 3 bases and J by 3 bases, with 12 bases between them. Germline V gene lookup returns CDR1 MNHEY and CDR2 SMNVEV (reference sequence). The CDR3 is 15 residues long. In DNA form, the CDR3 reads TGTGCCAGCAGTTTCTCAGGGGCCTACAATCAGCCCCAGCATTTT. Its translation: CASSFSGAYNQPQHF.

The CDR3 sequence: CASSSTGWVEQFF. CDR3 DNA sequence: TGTGCCAGCAGTTCGACAGGGTGGGTTGAGCAGTTCTTC. This rearrangement joins TRBV12-3 or TRBV12-4 to TRBJ2-1; 7 bases align to TRBD1. The CDR3 extends over 13 amino acids. Unmatched junction bases numbered 6, after V lost 4 bases and J lost 9 bases.

The genes are TRBV20-1 and TRBJ2-1; D not resolved. Trimming left V 2 bases short and J 10 bases short, with 9 bases between. CDR3 length: 11 amino acids. In germline, CDR1 is DFQATT, CDR2 SNEGSKA (reference sequence). The CDR3 protein is CSARPAAEQFF. CDR3 bases: TGCAGTGCTAGACCTGCTGCCGAGCAGTTCTTC.

Remarks on this clone: The sample has other DNA sequences that encode this CDR3 too. The chain employs TRBV5-4 and TRBJ1-6; no definite D call. The CDR3 extends over 16 amino acids. Germline V CDR1 and CDR2: SGHNT, YYREEE (reference sequence). Trimming took 0 bases from V and 0 from J, leaving 7 bases between them. CDR3 protein: CASSLGGSSYNSPLHF. The CDR3 bases are TGTGCCAGCAGCTTGGGTGGTAGCTCCTATAATTCACCCCTCCACTTT.

This sequence joins TRBV28 and TRBJ1-2, with TRBD1 as a possible D gene (6 bases). This CDR3 is 13 amino acids long. V shed 4 bases and J shed 9 bases, with 15 bases lying between them. Germline-derived CDR1 and CDR2 are MDHEN and SYDVKM. CDR3 protein: CASSSHLQGSYTF. DNA for the CDR3: TGTGCCAGCAGTTCGCACCTACAGGGCAGCTACACCTTC.

The chain is built from TRBV20-1 and TRBJ2-4; unclear D gene. Trimming left V 3 bases short and J 0 bases short, with 6 bases between. The CDR3 contains 13 residues. Germline values: CDR1 DFQATT, CDR2 SNEGSKA (reference sequence). The CDR3 DNA sequence: TGCAGTGCTAGTAACAGAGCCAAAAACATTCAGTACTTC. As protein: CSASNRAKNIQYF.

The gene calls are TRBV6-5 and TRBJ2-3; 9 bases match TRBD2. The germline V gene encodes CDR1 MNHEY and CDR2 SVGAGI. CDR3 length: 14 residues. With V trimmed by 8 bases and J by 2 bases, 5 bases remained unmatched. CDR3 nucleotide sequence: TGTGCCAGCCAGGGACTAGCTTTCACAGATACGCAGTATTTT. Translation gives CASQGLAFTDTQYF.

The chain combines TRBV5-1 with TRBJ2-2, with TRBD1 matching 8 bases. The J segment lost 1 base and the V segment lost 2 bases, leaving 4 bases of the junction unmatched. The germline gives CDR1 SGHRS, CDR2 YFSETQ. The CDR3 loop spans 16 amino acids. In DNA, the CDR3 is TGCGCCAGCAGCTTTCAGGGGGCCCTGAACACCGGGGAGCTGTTTTTT. Translation: CASSFQGALNTGELFF.